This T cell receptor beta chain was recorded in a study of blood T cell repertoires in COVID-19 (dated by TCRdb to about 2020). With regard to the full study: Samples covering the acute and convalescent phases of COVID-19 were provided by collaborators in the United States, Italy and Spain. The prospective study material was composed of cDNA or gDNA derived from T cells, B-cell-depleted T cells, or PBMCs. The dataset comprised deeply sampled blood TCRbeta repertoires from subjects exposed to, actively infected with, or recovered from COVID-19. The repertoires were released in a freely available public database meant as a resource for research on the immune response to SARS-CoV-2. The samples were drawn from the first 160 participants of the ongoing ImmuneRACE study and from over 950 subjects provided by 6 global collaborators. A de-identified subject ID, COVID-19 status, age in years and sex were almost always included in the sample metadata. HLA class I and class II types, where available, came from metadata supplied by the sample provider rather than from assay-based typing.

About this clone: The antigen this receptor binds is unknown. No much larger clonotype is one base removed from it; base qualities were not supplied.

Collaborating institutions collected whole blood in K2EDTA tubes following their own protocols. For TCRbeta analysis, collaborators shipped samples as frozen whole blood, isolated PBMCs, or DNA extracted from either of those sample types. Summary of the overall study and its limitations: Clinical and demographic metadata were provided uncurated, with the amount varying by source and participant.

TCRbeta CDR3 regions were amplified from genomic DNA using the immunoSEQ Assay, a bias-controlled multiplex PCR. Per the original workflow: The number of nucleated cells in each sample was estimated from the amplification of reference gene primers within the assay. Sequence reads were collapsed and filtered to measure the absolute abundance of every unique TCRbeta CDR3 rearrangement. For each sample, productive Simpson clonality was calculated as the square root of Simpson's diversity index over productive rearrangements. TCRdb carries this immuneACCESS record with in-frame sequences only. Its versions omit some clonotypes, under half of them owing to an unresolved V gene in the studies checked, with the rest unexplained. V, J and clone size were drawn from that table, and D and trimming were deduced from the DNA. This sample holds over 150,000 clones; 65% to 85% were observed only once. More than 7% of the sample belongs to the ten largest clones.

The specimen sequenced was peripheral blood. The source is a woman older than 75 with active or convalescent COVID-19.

The sequenced DNA is TGTGCCAGCAGTGGAGGATCTGAAAAACTGTTTTTT. The translation is CASSGGSEKLFF. Here the chain combines TRBV6-6 and TRBJ1-4, with the D segment identity uncertain. V is reduced by 5 bases and J by 7 bases, leaving a spacing of 8 bases between them. The cysteine opens and the phenylalanine closes a CDR3 of 12 amino acids. Only CDR3 DNA remains: 36 bases, in frame from the first base. From the germline V gene (reference sequence), CDR1 is MNHNY and CDR2 is SVGAGI.